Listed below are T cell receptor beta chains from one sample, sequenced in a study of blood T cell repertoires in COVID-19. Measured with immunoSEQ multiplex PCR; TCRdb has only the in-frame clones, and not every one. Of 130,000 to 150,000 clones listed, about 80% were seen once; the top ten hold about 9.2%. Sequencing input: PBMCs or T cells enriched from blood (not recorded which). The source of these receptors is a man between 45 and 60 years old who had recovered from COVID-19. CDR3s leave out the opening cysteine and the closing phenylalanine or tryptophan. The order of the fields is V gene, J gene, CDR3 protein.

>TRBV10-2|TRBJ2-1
ASSPGLAGVDEQF
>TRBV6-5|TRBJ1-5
ASARGRGPEPQH
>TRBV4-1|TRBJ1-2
ASSHKEGENAGQGGPYGYT
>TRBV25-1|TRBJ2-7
ASSGVGQGVPEQY
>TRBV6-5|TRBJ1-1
ASDRTGRMGTEAF
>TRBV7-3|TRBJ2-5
ASSLSGGLQETQY
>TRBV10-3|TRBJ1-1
AISGDRPNTEAF
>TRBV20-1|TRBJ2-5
SASSGDRETQY
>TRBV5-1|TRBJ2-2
ASSYAGGVTGELF
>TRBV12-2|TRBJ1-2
ASRLAIRGRGYT
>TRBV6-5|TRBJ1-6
ASSSGGGSSPLH
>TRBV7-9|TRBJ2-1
ASSLPGTGYNEQF
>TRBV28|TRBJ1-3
ASRSSTGLPGNTIY
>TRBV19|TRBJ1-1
ASSIGVNTEAF
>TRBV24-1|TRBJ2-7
ATSDRSGAAYEQY
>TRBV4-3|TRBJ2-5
ASSQGRTSGGAETQY
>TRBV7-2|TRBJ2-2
ASSRRGARTGELF
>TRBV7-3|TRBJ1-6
ASSLGGTGVSPLH
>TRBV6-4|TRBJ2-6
ASSDRGGTGANVLT
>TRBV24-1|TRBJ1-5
ATRTGLGQPQH
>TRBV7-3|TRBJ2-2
ASSVGHAGGELF
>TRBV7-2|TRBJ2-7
ASSLAGSSYEQY
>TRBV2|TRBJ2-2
ASSEGAGGTGELF
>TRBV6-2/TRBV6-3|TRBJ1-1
ASSYEGRGNTEAF
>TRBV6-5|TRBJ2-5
ASSYGGQGYETQY
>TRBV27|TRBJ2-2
ASSLKAGGPQGELF
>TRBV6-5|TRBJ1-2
ASSYSRDGYT
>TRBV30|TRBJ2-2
AWRAGRAGELF
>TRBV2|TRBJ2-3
ASSSPTSTDTQY
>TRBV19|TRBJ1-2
ATSMAEGYYGYT